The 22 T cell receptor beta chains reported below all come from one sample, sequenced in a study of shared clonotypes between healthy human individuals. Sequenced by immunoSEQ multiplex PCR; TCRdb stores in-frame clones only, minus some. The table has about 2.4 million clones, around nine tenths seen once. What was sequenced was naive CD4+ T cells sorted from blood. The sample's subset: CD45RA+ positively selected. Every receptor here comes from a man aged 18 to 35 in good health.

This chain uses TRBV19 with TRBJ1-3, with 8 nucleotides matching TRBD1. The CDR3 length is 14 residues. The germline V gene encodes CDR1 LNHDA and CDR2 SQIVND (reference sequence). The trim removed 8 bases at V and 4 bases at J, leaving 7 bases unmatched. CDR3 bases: TGTGCCAGTCTCGGACAGGGTGCCGGAAACACCATATATTTT. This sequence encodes CASLGQGAGNTIYF.

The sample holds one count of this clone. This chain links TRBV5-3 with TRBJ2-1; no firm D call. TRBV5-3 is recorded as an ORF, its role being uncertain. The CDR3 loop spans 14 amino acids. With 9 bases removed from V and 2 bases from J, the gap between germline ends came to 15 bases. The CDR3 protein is CAIEKAPTYNEQFF. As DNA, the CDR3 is TGTGCCATCGAGAAGGCTCCCACCTACAATGAGCAGTTCTTC.

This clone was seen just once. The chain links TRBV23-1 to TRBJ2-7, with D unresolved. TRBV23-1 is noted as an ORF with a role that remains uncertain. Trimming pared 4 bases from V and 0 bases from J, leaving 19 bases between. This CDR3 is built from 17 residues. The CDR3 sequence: CASSPYPPKGHSYEQYF. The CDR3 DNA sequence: TGCGCCAGCAGTCCTTATCCGCCCAAGGGCCACTCCTACGAGCAGTACTTC.

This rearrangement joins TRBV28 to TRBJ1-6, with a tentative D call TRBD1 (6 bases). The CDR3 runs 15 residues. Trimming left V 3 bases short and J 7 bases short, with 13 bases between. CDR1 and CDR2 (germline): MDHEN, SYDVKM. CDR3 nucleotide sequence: TGTGCCAGCAGTTTCCCGGACAGAGAAAATTCACCCCTCCACTTT. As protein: CASSFPDRENSPLHF.

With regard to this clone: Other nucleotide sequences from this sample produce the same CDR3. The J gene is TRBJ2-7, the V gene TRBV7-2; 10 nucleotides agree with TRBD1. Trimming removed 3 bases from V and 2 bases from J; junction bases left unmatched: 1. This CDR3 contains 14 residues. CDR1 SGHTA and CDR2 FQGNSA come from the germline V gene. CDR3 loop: CASSLDRGAYEQYF. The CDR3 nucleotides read TGTGCCAGCAGCTTGGACAGGGGGGCCTACGAGCAGTACTTC.

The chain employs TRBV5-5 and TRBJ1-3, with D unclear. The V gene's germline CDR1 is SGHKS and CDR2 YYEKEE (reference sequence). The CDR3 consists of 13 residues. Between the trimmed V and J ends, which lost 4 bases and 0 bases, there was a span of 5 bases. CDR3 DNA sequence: TGTGCCAGCAGCACGAACTCTGGAAACACCATATATTTT. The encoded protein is CASSTNSGNTIYF.

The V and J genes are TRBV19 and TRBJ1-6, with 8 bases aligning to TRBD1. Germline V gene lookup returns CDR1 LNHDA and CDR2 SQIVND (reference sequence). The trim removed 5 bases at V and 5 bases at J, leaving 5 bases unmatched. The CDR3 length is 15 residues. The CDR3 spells CASSLGQGHNSPLHF. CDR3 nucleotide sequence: TGTGCCAGTAGTCTCGGACAGGGCCATAATTCACCCCTCCACTTT.

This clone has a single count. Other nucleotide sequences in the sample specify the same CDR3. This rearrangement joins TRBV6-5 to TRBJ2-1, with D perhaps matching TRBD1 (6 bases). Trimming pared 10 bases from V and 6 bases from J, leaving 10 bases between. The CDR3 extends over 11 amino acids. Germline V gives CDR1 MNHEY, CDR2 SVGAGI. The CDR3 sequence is CATSRGNEQFF. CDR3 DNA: TGTGCCACCTCCAGGGGCAATGAGCAGTTCTTC.

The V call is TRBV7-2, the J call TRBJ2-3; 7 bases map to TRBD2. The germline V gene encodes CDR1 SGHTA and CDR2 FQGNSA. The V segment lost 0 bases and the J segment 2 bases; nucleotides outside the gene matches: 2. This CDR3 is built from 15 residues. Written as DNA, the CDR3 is TGTGCCAGCAGCTTAGCGGCGGGAGTCACAGATACGCAGTATTTT. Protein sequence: CASSLAAGVTDTQYF.

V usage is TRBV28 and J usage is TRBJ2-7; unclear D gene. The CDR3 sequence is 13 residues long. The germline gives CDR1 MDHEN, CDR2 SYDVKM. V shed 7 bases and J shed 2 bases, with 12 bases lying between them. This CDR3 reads CASTTRVPYEQYF. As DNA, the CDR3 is TGTGCCAGCACTACTCGGGTCCCCTACGAGCAGTACTTC.

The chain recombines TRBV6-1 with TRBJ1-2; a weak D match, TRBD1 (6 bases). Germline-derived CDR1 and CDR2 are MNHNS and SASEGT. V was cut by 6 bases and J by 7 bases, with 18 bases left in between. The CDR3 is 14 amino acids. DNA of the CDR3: TGTGCCAGCAGGAAGTTCAGGGGCGAAAGTGGCTACACCTTC. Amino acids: CASRKFRGESGYTF.

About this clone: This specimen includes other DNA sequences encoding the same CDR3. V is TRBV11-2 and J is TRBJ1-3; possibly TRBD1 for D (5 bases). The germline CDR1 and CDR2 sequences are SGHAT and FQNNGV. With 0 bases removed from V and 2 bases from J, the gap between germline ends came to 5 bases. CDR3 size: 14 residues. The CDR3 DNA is TGTGCCAGCAGCTTAGACAGGGCTGGAAACACCATATATTTT. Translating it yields CASSLDRAGNTIYF.

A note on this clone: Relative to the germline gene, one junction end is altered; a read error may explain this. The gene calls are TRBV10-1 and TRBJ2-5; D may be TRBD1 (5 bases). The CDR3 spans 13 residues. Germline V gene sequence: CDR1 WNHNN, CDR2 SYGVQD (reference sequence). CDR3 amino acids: CASSLLGQGTQYF. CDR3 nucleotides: TGCGCCAGCAGTCTGTTGGGGCAAGGGACCCAGTACTTC.

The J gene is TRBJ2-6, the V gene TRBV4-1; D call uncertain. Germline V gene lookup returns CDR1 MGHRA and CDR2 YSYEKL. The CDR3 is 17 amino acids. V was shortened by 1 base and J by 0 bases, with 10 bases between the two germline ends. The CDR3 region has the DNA TGCGCCAGCAGCCAAGCCCCCAGCCCCTCTGGGGCCAACGTCCTGACTTTC. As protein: CASSQAPSPSGANVLTF.

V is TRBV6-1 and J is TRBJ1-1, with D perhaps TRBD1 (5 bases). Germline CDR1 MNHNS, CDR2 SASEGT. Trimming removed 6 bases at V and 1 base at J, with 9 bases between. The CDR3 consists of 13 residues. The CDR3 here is CASSRQSNTEAFF. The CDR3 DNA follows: TGTGCCAGCAGCAGACAGTCGAACACTGAAGCTTTCTTT.

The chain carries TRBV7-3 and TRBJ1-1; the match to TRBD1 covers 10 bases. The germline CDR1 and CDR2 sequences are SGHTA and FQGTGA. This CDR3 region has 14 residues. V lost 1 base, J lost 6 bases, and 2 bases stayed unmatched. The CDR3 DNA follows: TGTGCCAGCAGCTTAAAGGGACAGGGGTCTGAAGCTTTCTTT. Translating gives CASSLKGQGSEAFF.

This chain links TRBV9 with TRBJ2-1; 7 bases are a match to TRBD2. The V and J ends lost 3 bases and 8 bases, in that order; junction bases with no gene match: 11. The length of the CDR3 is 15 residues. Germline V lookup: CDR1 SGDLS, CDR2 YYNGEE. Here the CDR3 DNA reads TGTGCCAGCAGCGCCTCGTTGGCGGGAGTCCATGAGCAGTTCTTC. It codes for CASSASLAGVHEQFF. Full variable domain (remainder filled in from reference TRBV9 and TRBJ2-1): DSGVTQTPKHLITATGQRVTLRCSPRSGDLSVYWYQQSLDQGLQFLIQYYNGEERAKGNILERFSAQQFPDLHSELNLSSLELGDSALYFCASSASLAGVHEQFFGPGTRLTVL.

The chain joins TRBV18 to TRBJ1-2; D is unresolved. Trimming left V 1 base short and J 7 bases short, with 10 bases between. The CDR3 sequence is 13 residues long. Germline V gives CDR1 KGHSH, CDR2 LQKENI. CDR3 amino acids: CASSPLAVTGYTF. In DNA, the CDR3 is TGTGCCAGCTCACCACTCGCAGTTACTGGCTACACCTTC.

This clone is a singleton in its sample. As DNA, the CDR3 is TGTGCCAGCTCACCTGTAGGGGACCACGAGCAGTACTTC. Translated: CASSPVGDHEQYF. This rearrangement joins TRBV18 to TRBJ2-7; D may correspond to TRBD1 or TRBD2 (5 bases each). Trimming left V 3 bases short and J 5 bases short, with 11 bases between. The germline CDR1 and CDR2 sequences are KGHSH and LQKENI. The CDR3 runs to 13 residues.

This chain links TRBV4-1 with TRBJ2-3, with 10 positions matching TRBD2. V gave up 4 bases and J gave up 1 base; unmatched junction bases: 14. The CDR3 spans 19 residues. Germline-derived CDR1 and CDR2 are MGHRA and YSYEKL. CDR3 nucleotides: TGCGCCAGCAGCCCTTTTCCTCTAGCGGGAGCAGGTGGCACAGATACGCAGTATTTT. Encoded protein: CASSPFPLAGAGGTDTQYF.

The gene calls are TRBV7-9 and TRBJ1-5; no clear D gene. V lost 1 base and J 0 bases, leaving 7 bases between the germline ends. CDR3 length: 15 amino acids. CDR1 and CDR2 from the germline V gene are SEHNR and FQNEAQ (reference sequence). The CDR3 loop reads CASSLVGYSNQPQHF. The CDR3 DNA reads TGTGCCAGCAGCTTAGTCGGGTATAGCAATCAGCCCCAGCATTTT.

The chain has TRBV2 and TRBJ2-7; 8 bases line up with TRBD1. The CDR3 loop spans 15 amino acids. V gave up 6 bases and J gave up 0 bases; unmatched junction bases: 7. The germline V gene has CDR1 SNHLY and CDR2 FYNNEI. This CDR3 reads CASSLIGQGSYEQYF. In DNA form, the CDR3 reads TGTGCCAGCAGCCTGATTGGACAGGGCTCCTACGAGCAGTACTTC. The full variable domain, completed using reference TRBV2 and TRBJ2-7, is EPEVTQTPSHQVTQMGQEVILRCVPISNHLYFYWYRQILGQKVEFLVSFYNNEISEKSEIFDDQFSVERPDGSNFTLKIRSTKLEDSAMYFCASSLIGQGSYEQYFGPGTRLTVT.